This passage covers 32 T cell receptor beta chains from one sample sequenced in a study of blood T cells in healthy people across ages. The authors ran a second PCR of about 7 to 11 cycles using a sample-barcoded 5' primer and a J-beta primer mix. MiXCR, applied by TCRdb to the 5' RACE reads, yields one record per CDR3 protein. This sample yields roughly 730,000 distinct CDR3 sequences, of which approximately 53% are seen a single time; approximately 24% belongs to the top ten. The sample consisted of blood. The receptor set was obtained from a man in his forties in good health.

The gene calls are TRBV6-2 or TRBV6-3 and TRBJ1-2; D gene unclear. Trimming took off 7 bases at V and 3 bases at J, with 9 bases between the two ends. CDR3 length equals 12 residues. Germline-derived CDR1 and CDR2 are MNHEY and SVGEGT. The CDR3 DNA follows: TGTGCCAGCACCAACAAGGACTATGGCTACACCTTC. Its protein is CASTNKDYGYTF.

This clonotype was detected a few times. This sequence joins TRBV28 and TRBJ1-2; D unclear. The germline CDR1 and CDR2 sequences are MDHEN and SYDVKM. The CDR3 sequence is 13 residues long. With 3 bases removed from V and 4 bases from J, the gap between germline ends came to 9 bases. CDR3 sequence (DNA): TGTGCCAGCAGTTTTTGGGTCCTCTATGGCTACACCTTC. Its protein product is CASSFWVLYGYTF.

This chain links TRBV3-1 with TRBJ2-1; D gene ambiguous. V dropped 1 base and J dropped 3 bases, with 10 bases sitting between them. This CDR3 is 15 amino acids long. Germline V gene sequence: CDR1 LGHDT, CDR2 YNNKEL (reference sequence). The CDR3 sequence: CASSQAQTYYNEQFF. CDR3 in DNA: TGTGCCAGCAGCCAAGCTCAAACCTACTACAATGAGCAGTTCTTC.

The rearrangement joins TRBV7-2 to TRBJ2-1, with a tentative D call TRBD2 (6 bases). Germline V gene sequence: CDR1 SGHTA, CDR2 FQGNSA. The CDR3 loop spans 14 amino acids. V lost 8 bases to trimming and J lost 0 bases, with 11 bases between them. The CDR3 loop reads CASGPGGSYNEQFF. In DNA form, the CDR3 reads TGTGCCAGCGGTCCCGGGGGCTCCTACAATGAGCAGTTCTTC.

Only a few counts were recorded for this clonotype. In DNA form, the CDR3 reads TGTGCCAGCAGCTTAGGACTAGCGGGAGAAGAGCAGTTCTTC. It is translated as CASSLGLAGEEQFF. This chain links TRBV7-2 with TRBJ2-1, with 12 bases lining up with TRBD2. V lost 1 base, J lost 10 bases, and 2 bases stayed unmatched. Germline CDR1 reads SGHTA; CDR2 reads FQGNSA. The CDR3 runs to 14 residues. Together with reference TRBV7-2 and TRBJ2-1, the CDR3 gives the full variable domain: GAGVSQSPSNKVTEKGKDVELRCDPISGHTALYWYRQSLGQGLEFLIYFQGNSAPDKSGLPSDRFSAERTGGSVSTLTIQRTQQEDSAVYLCASSLGLAGEEQFFGPGTRLTVL.

The chain joins TRBV20-1 to TRBJ2-4, with 9 bases fitting TRBD1. The germline CDR1 and CDR2 sequences are DFQATT and SNEGSKA (reference sequence). The CDR3 has 15 residues. V shed 5 bases, J shed 4 bases, and the junction held 9 bases outside the gene matches. CDR3 DNA: TGCAGTGCTTTAACAGGGGGCGCAACGAAAAACATTCAGTACTTC. Translation gives CSALTGGATKNIQYF.

This chain connects TRBV29-1 to TRBJ2-7; tentatively, D is TRBD2 (6 bases). This CDR3 is 15 amino acids long. Germline CDR1 reads SQVTM; CDR2 reads ANQGSEA. V lost 0 bases to trimming and J lost 1 base, with 13 bases between them. The CDR3 coding sequence is TGCAGCGTTGAAGAGGCGGGGAGGATGTCCTACGAGCAGTACTTC. Its translation: CSVEEAGRMSYEQYF.

This clonotype has a single count. The chain is built from TRBV20-1 and TRBJ2-1; TRBD2 agrees at 11 bases. The ends lost 0 bases at V and 4 bases at J; junction bases unmatched: 14. The CDR3 consists of 19 residues. The germline CDR1 and CDR2 sequences are DFQATT and SNEGSKA (reference sequence). CDR3 amino acids: CSARDTARGLAGGYNEQFF. The CDR3 nucleotides read TGCAGTGCTAGAGATACAGCCCGTGGGTTAGCGGGAGGGTACAATGAGCAGTTCTTC.

The genes are TRBV4-1 and TRBJ1-5, with D tentatively TRBD1 (5 bases). Trimming stripped 0 bases from V and 5 bases from J, with 11 bases between. This CDR3 is built from 15 residues. Germline V gene sequence: CDR1 MGHRA, CDR2 YSYEKL. As DNA, the CDR3 is TGCGCCAGCAGCCAAGAGTTGGCAGGGTATCAGCCCCAGCATTTT. It translates to CASSQELAGYQPQHF.

The chain has TRBV29-1 and TRBJ2-2, with D maybe TRBD1 (6 bases). The V end was cut by 6 bases, the J end by 6 bases, with 11 bases between. This CDR3 region has 12 residues. Looked up from germline, CDR1 is SQVTM and CDR2 is ANQGSEA. In nucleotides, the CDR3 is TGCAGCGTCCGACAGGACGCCGGGGAGCTGTTTTTT. It yields the protein CSVRQDAGELFF.

The CDR3 loop reads CASSQDPTPEGSYEQYF. CDR3 in DNA: TGCGCCAGCAGCCAAGATCCAACACCAGAGGGTAGCTACGAGCAGTACTTC. The J gene is TRBJ2-7, the V gene TRBV4-3; D is perhaps TRBD2 (5 bases). V was cut by 0 bases and J by 3 bases, with 18 bases left in between. Germline CDR1 reads LGHNA; CDR2 reads YSLEER. The CDR3 length is 17 residues.

Turning to this clonotype: One end of the junction varies from germline; a read error may be responsible. The genes are TRBV2 and TRBJ2-3; a possible D gene is TRBD1 (6 bases). CDR3 size: 12 residues. Per germline, CDR1 SNHLY and CDR2 FYNNEI. For the CDR3, the DNA is TGTTCCAGGGGTATCAGCGCAGATACGCAGTATTTT. Encoded protein: CSRGISADTQYF. Supplemented by reference TRBV2 and TRBJ2-3, the full variable domain reads EPEVTQTPSHQVTQMGQEVILRCVPISNHLYFYWYRQILGQKVEFLVSFYNNEISEKSEIFDDQFSVERPDGSNFTLKIRSTKLEDSAMYFCSRGISADTQYFGPGTRLTVL.

This clonotype was observed a handful of times. The V gene is TRBV29-1, the J gene TRBJ2-7; 11 bases fit TRBD1. CDR1 is SQVTM and CDR2 is ANQGSEA in the germline V gene. The CDR3 covers 13 residues. The junction had 8 bases not matched to a gene; V was cut back by 8 bases and J by 5 bases. CDR3 residues: CSIMGTGGNEQYF. CDR3 DNA sequence: TGCAGCATCATGGGGACAGGGGGTAACGAGCAGTACTTC.

The chain joins TRBV10-3 to TRBJ2-7; TRBD2 matches at 9 bases. The CDR3 has 13 residues. CDR1 and CDR2 (germline): ENHRY, SYGVKD. V dropped 3 bases and J dropped 5; count of bases not matched to a gene: 2. The CDR3 nucleotides are TGTGCCATCAGTGATCTAGCGGGGAACGAGCAGTACTTC. It specifies CAISDLAGNEQYF.

The rearrangement links TRBV20-1 to TRBJ2-7, with 9 bases lining up with TRBD2. Losses at the gene ends were 3 bases for V and 0 bases for J; bases not matched to a gene: 6. The CDR3 has 15 amino acids. Germline CDR1 reads DFQATT; CDR2 reads SNEGSKA (reference sequence). CDR3 in DNA: TGCAGTGCTAGTTACTCTAGCGGGATCTCCTACGAGCAGTACTTC. It yields the protein CSASYSSGISYEQYF.

This chain links TRBV6-2 or TRBV6-3 with TRBJ2-5; a weak D match, TRBD2 (5 bases). The last part of the DNA fits TRBJ2-7 better; the J call may be wrong. This CDR3 is 12 amino acids long. Per germline, CDR1 MNHEY and CDR2 SVGEGT. The CDR3 DNA follows: TGTGCCAGCAGTTACGCGAGGGCCGAGCAGTACTTC. Protein product: CASSYARAEQYF.

The chain uses TRBV12-3 or TRBV12-4 and TRBJ2-4; 11 bases align to TRBD2. The CDR3 covers 19 residues. With V trimmed by 2 bases and J by 1 base, 10 bases remained unmatched. The CDR3 loop reads CASSLLPGLADGAKNIQYF. The CDR3 nucleotides are TGTGCCAGCAGTTTACTCCCGGGACTAGCGGATGGGGCCAAAAACATTCAGTACTTC.

The chain couples TRBV5-5 to TRBJ2-3, with D possibly being TRBD1 or TRBD2 (5 bases each). V was cut by 4 bases and J by 6 bases, with 18 bases left in between. The CDR3 covers 15 residues. CDR1 and CDR2 from the germline V gene are SGHKS and YYEKEE (reference sequence). Written as DNA, the CDR3 is TGTGCCAGCAGCCCCGGGACGAGCGCTTGGGATACGCAGTATTTT. Translated, it gives CASSPGTSAWDTQYF.

DNA of the CDR3: TGTGCCAGCAGTCGACGACCGGGACTGGGAAGACTTACTAACTATGGCTACACCTTC. Protein product: CASSRRPGLGRLTNYGYTF. V and J are TRBV6-1 and TRBJ1-2; the D gene is possibly TRBD1 (5 bases). This CDR3 comprises 19 residues. The germline CDR1 and CDR2 sequences are MNHNS and SASEGT. Trimming took off 5 bases at V and 0 bases at J, with 25 bases between the two ends.

The chain links TRBV5-6 to TRBJ2-1; 8 bases are a match to TRBD2. Looked up from germline, CDR1 is SGHDT and CDR2 is YYEEEE. V was clipped by 4 bases and J by 4 bases; unmatched bases: 4. The CDR3 length is 14 residues. CDR3 protein: CASSPTSEYNEQFF. For the CDR3, the DNA is TGTGCCAGCAGCCCGACTAGCGAGTACAATGAGCAGTTCTTC.

The rearrangement uses TRBV7-9 and TRBJ1-6; 8 positions match TRBD1. Germline CDR1 SEHNR, CDR2 FQNEAQ (reference sequence). This CDR3 is 18 amino acids long. The junction had 11 bases not matched to a gene; V was cut back by 4 bases and J by 3 bases. The CDR3 region is CASSSPHGQGRYNSPLHF. The CDR3 DNA follows: TGTGCCAGCAGCTCACCCCACGGACAGGGCCGCTATAATTCACCCCTCCACTTT.

As for this clonotype: Germline and junction disagree at one end, which may indicate a read error. V gene TRBV20-1 combines with J gene TRBJ2-5; no firm D call. The CDR3 spans 14 residues. Germline CDR1 reads DFQATT; CDR2 reads SNEGSKA (reference sequence). This CDR3 is CSARERPHQETQYF. CDR3 DNA sequence: TGCAGTGCTAGAGAAAGGCCCCACCAGGAGACCCAGTACTTC.

The V and J genes are TRBV27 and TRBJ2-7, with a weak D call TRBD1 (6 bases). Germline CDR1 MNHEY, CDR2 SMNVEV (reference sequence). V lost 7 bases and J lost 4, with 14 bases in between. The CDR3 consists of 13 residues. CDR3: CASTFTGHYEQYF. CDR3 in DNA: TGTGCCAGCACATTCACAGGGCATTACGAGCAGTACTTC.

The chain has TRBV21-1 and TRBJ1-2; the table's D call, TRBD1, has no DNA check behind it. TRBV21-1 is annotated as a pseudogene. CDR3 length: 13 amino acids. The DNA of the CDR3 is TGTGCCAGCAGCACCGGACAGGGGGATGGCTACACCTTC. Its protein product is CASSTGQGDGYTF.

This clonotype was picked up one time. The V gene is TRBV11-2, the J gene TRBJ1-2; D gene unclear. The CDR3 contains 12 residues. CDR1 is SGHAT, CDR2 FQNNGV, per germline. The V end was cut by 5 bases, the J end by 6 bases, with 10 bases between. CDR3: CASSLSRNGYTF. The CDR3 DNA reads TGTGCCAGCAGCCTGTCTCGAAATGGCTACACCTTC.

The chain carries TRBV4-2 and TRBJ2-7, with 8 bases fitting TRBD2. The J segment lost 0 bases and the V segment lost 0 bases, leaving 4 bases of the junction unmatched. The germline CDR1 and CDR2 sequences are LGHNA and YNFKEQ. CDR3 length: 16 amino acids. The CDR3 is CASSQESGGRSYEQYF. The CDR3 DNA follows: TGTGCCAGCAGCCAAGAATCGGGAGGGCGCTCCTACGAGCAGTACTTC.

For the CDR3, the DNA is TGTGCCATCAGAGGACAGGGGAGTCCCCGAGAGACTGAAGCTTTCTTT. This translates into CAIRGQGSPRETEAFF. The rearrangement joins TRBV10-3 to TRBJ1-1; 9 bases fit TRBD1. The CDR3 is made up of 16 amino acids. In germline, CDR1 is ENHRY, CDR2 SYGVKD. The V gene end was trimmed by 6 bases and the J gene end by 5 bases; junction bases not matched to a gene: 13.

This clonotype was found a few times. The chain recombines TRBV6-6 with TRBJ2-3, with 11 bases identical to TRBD1. The CDR3 is made up of 17 amino acids. V was pared by 7 bases and J by 6 bases, with 15 bases of the junction left unmatched. Looked up from germline, CDR1 is MNHNY and CDR2 is SVGAGI (reference sequence). Written as DNA, the CDR3 is TGTGCCAGCACCATGAGAGCTGGACAGGGGGCGAGGGATACGCAGTATTTT. Translated, it gives CASTMRAGQGARDTQYF.

J is TRBJ2-1 and V is TRBV5-1, with 10 nucleotides matching TRBD2. V dropped 4 bases and J dropped 3; count of bases not matched to a gene: 7. CDR1 is SGHRS and CDR2 is YFSETQ in the germline V gene. CDR3 length equals 16 residues. The CDR3 sequence: CASSPRASGGYNEQFF. CDR3 nucleotides: TGCGCCAGCAGCCCGAGGGCTAGCGGGGGCTACAATGAGCAGTTCTTC.

The table lists this clonotype with a few counts. The chain joins TRBV7-3 to TRBJ2-5, with unresolved D. Germline lookup yields CDR1 SGHTA and CDR2 FQGTGA. This CDR3 spans 17 amino acids. The ends were cut back, 2 bases at V and 5 bases at J, with 21 bases in the middle. The CDR3 nucleotides are TGTGCCAGCAGCTTAGGTTCGGCACTTAAAATTGGGGAGACCCAGTACTTC. Translating it yields CASSLGSALKIGETQYF.

The chain employs TRBV27 and TRBJ2-7, with 7 bases identical to TRBD2. The CDR3 runs 15 residues. Germline-derived CDR1 and CDR2 are MNHEY and SMNVEV (reference sequence). V shed 3 bases and J 0 bases; nucleotides not matched to a gene: 5. The CDR3: CASSFTGGISYEQYF. The CDR3 DNA reads as TGTGCCAGCAGTTTCACGGGAGGAATCTCCTACGAGCAGTACTTC.

The chain recombines TRBV3-1 with TRBJ2-3; 12 nucleotides align to TRBD2. After removal of 4 bases from V and 6 bases from J, the junction contained 11 bases not matched to a gene. The CDR3 consists of 17 residues. Germline V lookup: CDR1 LGHDT, CDR2 YNNKEL (reference sequence). The DNA of the CDR3 is TGTGCCAGCAGCCCACGGACTAGCGGGATGGTGTCGGATACGCAGTATTTT. It encodes CASSPRTSGMVSDTQYF.